These 30 T cell receptor beta chains originate from one sample sequenced in a study of blood T cell repertoires in COVID-19 (dated by TCRdb to the early 2020s). The library relied on the immunoSEQ multiplex PCR assay. The immuneACCESS repertoire file appears here via TCRdb, limited to in-frame rearrangements. These files lack a portion of the clones; in checked studies, under half of the deficit traces to unresolved V genes, and the cause of the others is not known. This sample lists 190,000 or so clones; about nine tenths were detected once. About 9.3% of the sample rests with the top ten. The source material was PBMCs or T cells enriched from blood (not recorded which). These receptor sequences come from a man aged 18-30 years with acute COVID-19.

The chain has TRBV5-1 and TRBJ1-1, with D uncertain. Germline-derived CDR1 and CDR2 are SGHRS and YFSETQ. This CDR3 has 14 amino acids. Between the trimmed V and J ends, which lost 0 bases and 1 base, there was a span of 7 bases. The CDR3 region has the DNA TGCGCCAGCAGCTTGGTCGGGGAGAACACTGAAGCTTTCTTT. Translation gives CASSLVGENTEAFF.

The table lists this clone with a count of one. This chain connects TRBV30 to TRBJ2-3; TRBD2 agrees at 8 bases. The CDR3 is made up of 15 amino acids. Germline V gene lookup returns CDR1 GTSNPN and CDR2 SVGIG (reference sequence). The trim removed 0 bases at V and 6 bases at J, leaving 8 bases unmatched. CDR3 in DNA: TGTGCCTGGAGTGTTGGTAGCGGGGCGGGGGATACGCAGTATTTT. Its protein product is CAWSVGSGAGDTQYF.

The genes are TRBV7-3 and TRBJ2-4, with TRBD1 as a possible D gene (5 bases). V lost 9 bases, J lost 3 bases, and 12 bases lay in between. Germline CDR1 is SGHTA and CDR2 is FQGTGA. The CDR3 is 13 amino acids. Written as DNA, the CDR3 is TGTGCCAGGGTGCGGCAGGGCAAAAACATTCAGTACTTC. Translation: CARVRQGKNIQYF.

The CDR3 loop reads CASRSGGTEAFF. CDR3 nucleotide sequence: TGTGCCAGCAGATCAGGGGGCACTGAAGCTTTCTTT. The rearrangement links TRBV12-3 or TRBV12-4 to TRBJ1-1; 7 nucleotides line up with TRBD1. This CDR3 is 12 amino acids long. With 6 bases clipped from V and 4 bases from J, the junction kept 2 bases outside the gene matches.

This clone was picked up a small number of times. The chain uses TRBV19 and TRBJ2-2; TRBD2 aligns across 8 bases. V lost 2 bases to trimming and J lost 6 bases; unmatched junction nucleotides: 2. The CDR3 has 14 residues. CDR1 is LNHDA, CDR2 SQIVND, per germline (reference sequence). CDR3 loop: CASSIREGSGELFF. The CDR3 nucleotides are TGTGCCAGTAGTATACGGGAGGGATCCGGGGAGCTGTTTTTT.

The genes are TRBV10-2 and TRBJ1-4; D not certain. This CDR3 comprises 14 residues. Trimming pared 3 bases from V and 5 bases from J, leaving 10 bases between. The V gene's germline CDR1 is WSHSY and CDR2 SAAADI. The CDR3 region has the DNA TGCGCCAGCAGTGATTGGCAGAGGAATGAAAAACTGTTTTTT. Translating gives CASSDWQRNEKLFF.

V usage is TRBV19 and J usage is TRBJ2-5; 7 bases align to TRBD2. This CDR3 has 18 amino acids. Germline CDR1 and CDR2: LNHDA and SQIVND (reference sequence). V gave up 4 bases and J gave up 5 bases; unmatched junction bases: 19. The CDR3 DNA reads TGTGCCAGTAGTACTGATTCCCGGGACTACACAAGAATTGAGACCCAGTACTTC. This sequence encodes CASSTDSRDYTRIETQYF.

The chain recombines TRBV5-1 with TRBJ2-1, with D uncertain. This CDR3 is built from 15 residues. Germline CDR1 and CDR2: SGHRS and YFSETQ. Trimming removed 4 bases from V and 9 bases from J, with 20 bases in between. The CDR3, as DNA: TGCGCCAGCAGCACTTCCCGCGGCCGGTCATCTGAGCAGTTCTTC. This codes for CASSTSRGRSSEQFF.

The chain combines TRBV13 with TRBJ1-3, with D tentatively TRBD1 (6 bases). The CDR3 runs to 18 residues. Germline V lookup: CDR1 PRHDT, CDR2 FYEKMQ (reference sequence). The V end was cut by 4 bases, the J end by 0 bases, with 19 bases between. The CDR3 nucleotides are TGTGCCAGCAGCTCACCTTCACGACAGGACTTCTCTGGAAACACCATATATTTT. It is translated as CASSSPSRQDFSGNTIYF.

The rearrangement uses TRBV28 and TRBJ1-3; TRBD1 matches at 12 bases. The CDR3 is 15 amino acids. With 7 bases clipped from V and 8 bases from J, the junction kept 9 bases outside the gene matches. Germline CDR1 MDHEN, CDR2 SYDVKM. The CDR3: CASKGQGAIWDTIYF. The CDR3 region has the DNA TGTGCCAGCAAGGGACAGGGGGCAATTTGGGACACCATATATTTT. The entire variable domain, with the rest obtained from reference TRBV28 and TRBJ1-3, is as follows: DVKVTQSSRYLVKRTGEKVFLECVQDMDHENMFWYRQDPGLGLRLIYFSYDVKMKEKGDIPEGYSVSREKKERFSLILESASTNQTSMYLCASKGQGAIWDTIYFGEGSWLTVV.

V gene TRBV27 combines with J gene TRBJ2-3; D gene ambiguous. The CDR3 totals 15 residues. Trimming stripped 6 bases from V and 3 bases from J, with 16 bases between. Germline-derived CDR1 and CDR2 are MNHEY and SMNVEV (reference sequence). The CDR3 here is CASSLNVGGTDTQYF. The CDR3 DNA follows: TGTGCCAGCAGCCTCAATGTAGGCGGTACAGATACGCAGTATTTT.

This rearrangement joins TRBV20-1 to TRBJ1-1; D is unresolved. The CDR3 spans 10 residues. V lost 6 bases to trimming and J lost 3 bases, with 5 bases between them. Germline-derived CDR1 and CDR2 are DFQATT and SNEGSKA (reference sequence). The CDR3 nucleotides are TGCAGTGCCCCGGACACTGAAGCTTTCTTT. Translating it yields CSAPDTEAFF.

The chain is built from TRBV11-2 and TRBJ2-1, with a weak D call TRBD2 (5 bases). The germline CDR1 and CDR2 sequences are SGHAT and FQNNGV. The CDR3 covers 15 residues. The V and J ends lost 1 base and 6 bases respectively, with 13 bases between them. The CDR3 reads CASSLGGYYVNEQFF. In DNA form, the CDR3 reads TGTGCCAGCAGCTTAGGAGGGTACTATGTCAATGAGCAGTTCTTC.

The chain couples TRBV29-1 to TRBJ1-1; D is unclear. This CDR3 region has 13 residues. V gave up 4 bases and J gave up 0 bases, with 9 bases separating them. The V gene's germline CDR1 is SQVTM and CDR2 ANQGSEA. This CDR3 is CSVGSEMNTEAFF. DNA of the CDR3: TGCAGCGTTGGCTCAGAAATGAACACTGAAGCTTTCTTT.

The chain employs TRBV18 and TRBJ1-6, with 8 bases identical to TRBD1. Per the germline V gene, CDR1 is KGHSH and CDR2 is LQKENI. This CDR3 comprises 16 residues. Trimming at V came to 3 bases and at J to 9 bases, leaving 10 bases not matched to a gene. CDR3: CASSPSGDRIFSPLHF. In DNA, the CDR3 is TGTGCCAGCTCACCCTCCGGGGACAGGATTTTTTCACCCCTCCACTTT.

The J gene is TRBJ2-1, the V gene TRBV7-2; TRBD2 matches 10 bases. The CDR3 is 17 residues long. Germline values: CDR1 SGHTA, CDR2 FQGNSA. Trimming took 2 bases from V and 4 from J; bases not matched to a gene: 8. The CDR3 DNA is TGTGCCAGCAGCTTACGGCCTTCTAGCGGGAGTTACAATGAGCAGTTCTTC. This encodes CASSLRPSSGSYNEQFF.

In nucleotides, the CDR3 is TGCGCCAGCAGCCAAGATGGGGCCGGGACAGGGGTTTTCTCTGGGGCCAACGTCCTGACTTTC. Translating gives CASSQDGAGTGVFSGANVLTF. The chain employs TRBV4-1 and TRBJ2-6; 10 bases map to TRBD1. Trimming cost V 0 bases and J 0 bases; bases outside gene matches: 11. The CDR3 covers 21 residues. The germline V gene encodes CDR1 MGHRA and CDR2 YSYEKL.

V usage is TRBV14 and J usage is TRBJ2-7; unclear D gene. Per the germline V gene, CDR1 is SGHDN and CDR2 is FVKESK. The CDR3 loop spans 13 amino acids. With 1 base removed from V and 3 bases from J, the gap between germline ends came to 7 bases. The CDR3 DNA reads TGTGCCAGCAGCCAAGCCGCAGACTACGAGCAGTACTTC. Protein product: CASSQAADYEQYF.

V usage is TRBV27 and J usage is TRBJ1-5; weak D call: TRBD1 (5 bases). V lost 10 bases to trimming and J lost 6 bases, with 19 bases between them. CDR1 and CDR2 (germline): MNHEY, SMNVEV (reference sequence). The CDR3 sequence is 14 residues long. Here the CDR3 DNA reads TGTGCCACCTCCTCATCACAGGTCATTCAGCCCCAGCATTTT. This translates into CATSSSQVIQPQHF.

The V and J genes are TRBV28 and TRBJ1-1; the D is unclear. The V end was cut by 6 bases, the J end by 7 bases, with 9 bases between. CDR1 is MDHEN and CDR2 is SYDVKM in the germline V gene. The CDR3 runs 11 residues. The CDR3 nucleotides read TGTGCCAGCAGCTTGACACTTGAAGCTTTCTTT. Its protein product is CASSLTLEAFF.

CDR3 sequence: CASSPPGEGQHYYEQYF. DNA of the CDR3: TGTGCCAGCAGCCCTCCCGGGGAGGGCCAACACTACTACGAGCAGTACTTC. This chain joins TRBV25-1 and TRBJ2-7; TRBD2 matches 7 bases. The trim removed 6 bases at V and 3 bases at J, leaving 17 bases unmatched. The germline gives CDR1 MGHDK, CDR2 SYGVNS. This CDR3 region has 17 residues.

This clone was detected only once. The V call is TRBV3-1 (or the pseudogene TRBV3-2), the J call TRBJ2-1; 11 positions agree with TRBD1. The CDR3 length is 15 residues. Germline assignment: CDR1 LGHDT and CDR2 YNNKEL (reference sequence). After removal of 4 bases from V and 8 bases from J, the junction contained 7 bases not matched to a gene. For the CDR3, the DNA is TGTGCCAGCAGCCTCCGGGACAGGGGGGTCGATGAGCAGTTCTTC. Translating it yields CASSLRDRGVDEQFF.

This clone was picked up a small number of times. CDR3 protein: CASSGGLAVYEQYF. The CDR3 coding sequence is TGTGCCAGCAGCGGGGGACTAGCGGTCTACGAGCAGTACTTC. The chain joins TRBV5-4 to TRBJ2-7, with 11 bases aligning to TRBD2. Germline CDR1 and CDR2: SGHNT and YYREEE (reference sequence). The CDR3 loop spans 14 amino acids. V was clipped by 4 bases and J by 3 bases; unmatched bases: 3.

J is TRBJ2-7 and V is TRBV28; TRBD1 might be the D (5 bases). Trimming pared 2 bases from V and 2 bases from J, leaving 16 bases between. The V gene's germline CDR1 is MDHEN and CDR2 SYDVKM. The CDR3 covers 16 residues. This CDR3 is CASSLSVWGFTYEQYF. The CDR3, as DNA: TGTGCCAGCAGTTTAAGTGTGTGGGGCTTTACCTACGAGCAGTACTTC.

This CDR3 reads CASSGALGLAERGTQYF. CDR3 in DNA: TGTGCCAGCAGCGGCGCATTGGGACTAGCGGAAAGAGGTACGCAGTATTTT. This chain joins TRBV5-6 and TRBJ2-3; TRBD2 matches at 11 bases. The J segment lost 8 bases and the V segment lost 4 bases, leaving 15 bases of the junction unmatched. Germline V lookup: CDR1 SGHDT, CDR2 YYEEEE. This CDR3 comprises 17 residues. The complete variable domain, with remaining parts taken from reference TRBV5-6 and TRBJ2-3, reads DAGVTQSPTHLIKTRGQQVTLRCSPKSGHDTVSWYQQALGQGPQFIFQYYEEEERQRGNFPDRFSGHQFPNYSSELNVNALLLGDSALYLCASSGALGLAERGTQYFGPGTRLTVL.

V gene TRBV6-5 combines with J gene TRBJ1-3; no clear D gene. Germline CDR1 MNHEY, CDR2 SVGAGI. Trimming cost V 6 bases and J 2 bases, with 8 bases left between them. The CDR3 has 13 residues. The chain's CDR3 is CASSLNTGNTIYF. The CDR3 DNA sequence: TGTGCCAGCAGCCTAAATACTGGAAACACCATATATTTT.

V is TRBV30 and J is TRBJ2-1; 7 bases fit TRBD2. The J segment lost 7 bases and the V segment lost 3 bases, leaving 9 bases of the junction unmatched. The CDR3 runs 14 residues. Germline CDR1 and CDR2: GTSNPN and SVGIG (reference sequence). CDR3 in amino acids: CAWSLGLDPNEQFF. CDR3 DNA: TGTGCCTGGAGCCTAGGACTAGATCCGAATGAGCAGTTCTTC. The whole variable domain, filled in from reference TRBV30 and TRBJ2-1, reads SQTIHQWPATLVQPVGSPLSLECTVEGTSNPNLYWYRQAAGRGLQLLFYSVGIGQISSEVPQNLSASRPQDRQFILSSKKLLLSDSGFYLCAWSLGLDPNEQFFGPGTRLTVL.

This clone appeared once. J is TRBJ2-4 and V is TRBV4-2, with 7 bases matching TRBD2. Germline V gene data show CDR1 as LGHNA and CDR2 as YNFKEQ. This CDR3 spans 20 amino acids. The V and J ends lost 4 bases and 0 bases, in that order; junction bases with no gene match: 18. This CDR3 reads CASSREVTGKRDLAKNIQYF. The CDR3 nucleotides read TGTGCCAGCAGCCGAGAAGTAACAGGAAAGCGGGACCTAGCCAAAAACATTCAGTACTTC.

The V gene is TRBV5-5, the J gene TRBJ2-7, with D possibly being TRBD1 (5 bases). From germline, CDR1 is SGHKS and CDR2 YYEKEE (reference sequence). The CDR3 sequence is 16 residues long. V was clipped by 0 bases and J by 0 bases, with 13 bases between them. The CDR3 loop reads CASSLAPGSSSYEQYF. The CDR3 nucleotides read TGTGCCAGCAGCTTGGCCCCAGGGTCGAGCTCCTACGAGCAGTACTTC.

J is TRBJ2-1 and V is TRBV28; 7 bases align to TRBD2. The CDR3 contains 15 residues. With V trimmed by 6 bases and J by 0 bases, 5 bases remained unmatched. Germline V lookup: CDR1 MDHEN, CDR2 SYDVKM. Here the CDR3 reads CASRREAFSYNEQFF. CDR3 coding DNA: TGTGCCAGCAGACGGGAGGCGTTCTCCTACAATGAGCAGTTCTTC. The full variable domain, rest sourced from reference TRBV28 and TRBJ2-1, is DVKVTQSSRYLVKRTGEKVFLECVQDMDHENMFWYRQDPGLGLRLIYFSYDVKMKEKGDIPEGYSVSREKKERFSLILESASTNQTSMYLCASRREAFSYNEQFFGPGTRLTVL.